This T cell receptor beta chain was profiled in a study of blood T cell repertoires in COVID-19. Study overall: Samples of COVID-19 (acute and convalescent) were obtained from the United States, Italy and Spain. In each case, the material was cDNA or gDNA derived from T cells, B-cell-depleted T cells, or PBMCs.

Assay used: immunoSEQ multiplex PCR; TCRdb lists only in-frame clones, some missing. The sample yields around 50,000 clones, approximately 85% seen once. CDR3 length equals 16 residues. The J segment lost 0 bases and the V segment lost 2 bases, leaving 4 bases of the junction unmatched. Germline V gene sequence: CDR1 LGHDT, CDR2 YNNKEL (reference sequence). The source is a woman aged 55-70 years with acute or convalescent COVID-19. Input material: peripheral blood. The chain uses TRBV3-1 (or the pseudogene TRBV3-2) and TRBJ2-1, with 7 bases that match TRBD1. CDR3 sequence reads: CASSQTGVSSYNEQFF. In nucleotides, the CDR3 is TGTGCCAGCAGCCAAACAGGGGTGAGCTCCTACAATGAGCAGTTCTTC.